This is a list of T cell receptor beta chains from one sample in a study of cytomegalovirus exposure and HLA in healthy donors. The table came from immunoSEQ multiplex PCR; TCRdb's copy has only in-frame clones and leaves some out. The table includes more than 140,000 clones, around 80% detected once. The specimen sequenced was PBMCs. These receptors all come from a man younger than 35 in good health and CMV-seropositive. Each CDR3 is given with its conserved first and last residue. Fields, in order: V gene, D gene, clone size, J gene, CDR3 DNA, CDR3 protein. The D gene is left open where the match is weak. Size is omitted from some rows. Given values are once, few, many or a class for expanded clones.

>TRBV5-4|.|.|TRBJ1-3
TGTGCCAGCAGCTTTTTGAGCTCTGGAAACACCATATATTTT
CASSFLSSGNTIYF
>TRBV5-1|TRBD2|.|TRBJ2-1
TGCGCCAGCGCCTTACTAGCGGGAGGCTCCTACAATGAGCAGTTCTTC
CASALLAGGSYNEQFF
>TRBV6-1|.|few|TRBJ1-1
TGTGCCATCGGGGGGGACTGGGACACTGAAGCTTTCTTT
CAIGGDWDTEAFF
>TRBV19|.|.|TRBJ1-5
TGTGCCAGTAGTTTGACAGCAAATCAGCCCCAGCATTTT
CASSLTANQPQHF
>TRBV6-1|TRBD2|.|TRBJ2-1
TGTGCCAGCAGTGAAGAATTGTCTAGCGGGAGCCCCGGGTATGAGCAGTTCTTC
CASSEELSSGSPGYEQFF
>TRBV30|.|.|TRBJ2-5
TGTGCCTGGAGTGTACTAGCTACCGGTGATGAGACCCAGTACTTC
CAWSVLATGDETQYF
>TRBV6-1|TRBD2|.|TRBJ2-7
TGTGCCAGCAGTGAAGCAGTAGCGGGAGGCACCTACGAGCAGTACTTC
CASSEAVAGGTYEQYF
>TRBV4-1|.|.|TRBJ2-3
TGCGCCAGCAGCCAAGTTAGCGGCACAGATACGCAGTATTTT
CASSQVSGTDTQYF
>TRBV4-2|.|.|TRBJ2-1
TGTGCCAGCAGCCAAGATCTCCCTGGTAGGGAGCGAGGCAATGAGCAGTTCTTC
CASSQDLPGRERGNEQFF
>TRBV14|TRBD1|.|TRBJ1-2
TGTGCCAGCAGCCAGGGACAGGGGGATGGCTACACCTTC
CASSQGQGDGYTF
>TRBV28|.|.|TRBJ1-4
TGTGCCAGCAGCGGGGGTCATATGGGGGAAAAACTGTTTTTT
CASSGGHMGEKLFF
>TRBV5-6|TRBD2|.|TRBJ2-5
TGTGCCAGCAGCTTGGGACTAGCGGGAGTGTATGAGGAGACCCAGTACTTC
CASSLGLAGVYEETQYF
>TRBV7-8|.|.|TRBJ1-5
TGTGCCAGCAGCTTAGTTCAACACACCTCGGGACAGCCCCAGCATTTT
CASSLVQHTSGQPQHF
>TRBV11-2|.|.|TRBJ1-1
TGTGCCAGCAGCTCGGGGACTAGTCTGAACACTGAAGCTTTCTTT
CASSSGTSLNTEAFF
>TRBV6-1|TRBD1|.|TRBJ2-6
TGTGCCAGCAGTGAAATCGCAGGGGGCGCATCTGGGGCCAACGTCCTGACTTTC
CASSEIAGGASGANVLTF
>TRBV7-8|TRBD1|.|TRBJ1-2
TGTGCCAGCAGCCGGGGACAGACGAACTATGGCTACACCTTC
CASSRGQTNYGYTF
>TRBV10-1|.|.|TRBJ2-3
TGCGCCAGCAGTGATTATACCCGGGGGGATACGCAGTATTTT
CASSDYTRGDTQYF
>TRBV5-1|.|.|TRBJ1-5
TGCGCCAGCAGCCCTACAGGGAGCAATCAGCCCCAGCATTTT
CASSPTGSNQPQHF
>TRBV28|.|.|TRBJ2-7
TGTGCCGTCGAGACCGGGGAACGGTACGAGCAGTACTTC
CAVETGERYEQYF
>TRBV19|.|.|TRBJ1-1
TGTGCCAGTAGTATCGGGAGGAACACTGAAGCTTTCTTT
CASSIGRNTEAFF
>TRBV28|.|.|TRBJ1-2
TGTGCCAGCAGCGGGGATGGCTACACCTTC
CASSGDGYTF
>TRBV6-6|TRBD1|once|TRBJ2-7
TGTGCCAGCACTTTTAAGGGGGCCCTACCCCCCTACGAGCAGTACTTC
CASTFKGALPPYEQYF
>TRBV5-6|.|.|TRBJ1-1
TGTGCCAGCAGCTTGGAGGACTGGCCTATGAACACTGAAGCTTTCTTT
CASSLEDWPMNTEAFF
>TRBV5-1|.|.|TRBJ2-7
TGCGCCAGCAGCACCGGACAGCCCTCCTACGAGCAGTACTTC
CASSTGQPSYEQYF
>TRBV6-1|TRBD1|.|TRBJ2-7
TGTGCCAGCAGTTCCCGGACAGGGGACGAGCAGTACTTC
CASSSRTGDEQYF
>TRBV27|.|.|TRBJ1-5
TGTGCCAGCACCTGGACAGCAGCTAGCAATCAGCCCCAGCATTTT
CASTWTAASNQPQHF
>TRBV6-5|.|.|TRBJ2-5
TGTGCCAGCAGTTACGACGGGGCCCAGTACTTC
CASSYDGAQYF
>TRBV6-5|TRBD1|.|TRBJ1-2
TGTGCCAGCAGTAACCGACAGGGCACTAACTATGGCTACACCTTC
CASSNRQGTNYGYTF
>TRBV5-1|TRBD2|.|TRBJ2-1
TGCGCCAGCAGCTTGACTCTAGCGGGAGGGAATGAGCAGTTCTTC
CASSLTLAGGNEQFF
>TRBV25-1|TRBD2|.|TRBJ2-7
TGTGCCAGCAGTGCAGGGGGACTAGCGTCTCCCGAGCAGTACTTC
CASSAGGLASPEQYF
>TRBV7-2|TRBD1|.|TRBJ1-1
TGTGCCAGCATCGATCCGGGACAGGGCTTTTATAACACTGAAGCTTTCTTT
CASIDPGQGFYNTEAFF
>TRBV28|TRBD1|few|TRBJ1-4
TGTGCCAGCAGTTCTAGACAGGGTGGTGAAAAACTGTTTTTT
CASSSRQGGEKLFF
>TRBV27|.|.|TRBJ2-3
TGTGCCAGCAGTTTGAAGCTGCTCACAGATACGCAGTATTTT
CASSLKLLTDTQYF
>TRBV9|.|.|TRBJ1-5
TGTGCCAGCAGCGTAGGCCGAGCATCAGGACGGGGAAATCAGCCCCAGCATTTT
CASSVGRASGRGNQPQHF
>TRBV2|TRBD1|.|TRBJ2-5
TGTGCCAGCACCCGACAGGGACAAGAGACCCAGTACTTC
CASTRQGQETQYF
>TRBV2|TRBD1|once|TRBJ1-1
TGTGCCAGCGGGGGGACAGGGAGCACTGAAGCTTTCTTT
CASGGTGSTEAFF
>TRBV7-9|.|.|TRBJ2-5
TGTGCCAGCAGCTTCCAGGAAGAGACCCAGTACTTC
CASSFQEETQYF
>TRBV7-8|.|.|TRBJ1-5
TGTGCCAGCAGCTTACCGGAGGGGGGGCGCGGAAATCAGCCCCAGCATTTT
CASSLPEGGRGNQPQHF
>TRBV6-5|TRBD1|.|TRBJ2-3
TGTGCCAGCAGGCACCGGGACAGGGGCACAGATACGCAGTATTTT
CASRHRDRGTDTQYF
>TRBV5-1|TRBD1|.|TRBJ1-4
TGCGCCAGCAGCTTGGAATTAGAGGAACAGGGGAGAGGAGAAAAACTGTTTTTT
CASSLELEEQGRGEKLFF
>TRBV7-8|.|few|TRBJ2-7
TGTGCCAGCAGCTTTGACTTCCACGAGCAGTACTTC
CASSFDFHEQYF
>TRBV25-1|.|few|TRBJ1-3
TGTGCCAGCAGTGAGGGGGGAGGAAACACCATATATTTT
CASSEGGGNTIYF
>TRBV5-1|.|.|TRBJ1-3
TGCGCCAGCAGCCCACCAGGTCAGGGTTACGGAAACACCATATATTTT
CASSPPGQGYGNTIYF
>TRBV5-4|TRBD2|.|TRBJ2-7
TGTGCCAGCAGCCCGGGACTAGCGGGAGGGGAGGGCTCCTACGAGCAGTACTTC
CASSPGLAGGEGSYEQYF
>TRBV5-1|.|.|TRBJ2-7
TGCGCCAGCAGCCATTATACCCCTATTCGGGTCTGCGACGAGCAGTACTTC
CASSHYTPIRVCDEQYF
>TRBV21-1|.|.|TRBJ2-3
TGTGCCAGCTTCTTTCCCATACCGGGGTTCGATATTGCAGGGTATTTT
CASFFPIPGFDIAGYF
>TRBV5-6|TRBD1|.|TRBJ2-1
TGTGCCAGCAGCCCGGATGGGGGACAGTCCTACAATGAGCAGTTCTTC
CASSPDGGQSYNEQFF
>TRBV25-1|.|few|TRBJ1-4
TGTGCCAGCAGTGCCCTGGACAAGGATGAAAAACTGTTTTTT
CASSALDKDEKLFF
>TRBV18|TRBD2|.|TRBJ2-1
TGTGCCAGCTCACCACCACTAGCGGACCCTTACAATGAGCAGTTCTTC
CASSPPLADPYNEQFF